Listed below are T cell receptor beta chains from one sample, sequenced in a study of ipilimumab plus nivolumab after autologous stem cell transplantation. Clones were read by immunoSEQ multiplex PCR, and TCRdb kept only the in-frame ones, dropping some. Among 40,000 to 45,000 clones listed, 80% to 95% were seen once. The input for sequencing was PBMCs, taken in a trial of ipilimumab plus nivolumab as post-transplant consolidation. These receptors all come from a male donor with multiple myeloma. CDR3s include the opening cysteine and the closing phenylalanine or tryptophan.

TRBV7-9	TRBJ1-1	CASSLSRGDEAFF
TRBV12-5	TRBJ1-5	CASGLGQGGNQPQHF
TRBV9	TRBJ2-1	CASSPTGTSYNEQFF
TRBV4-1	TRBJ2-7	CASSQDNRREQYF
TRBV6-6	TRBJ1-5	CASSYRDPSNQPQHF
TRBV10-1	TRBJ1-1	CASSIGTTNTEAFF
TRBV28	TRBJ2-4	CASSTLGSGLYIQYF
TRBV4-3	TRBJ2-1	CASSRGTGQAYNEQFF
TRBV6-5	TRBJ2-7	CASSYNHRGGYEQYF
TRBV30	TRBJ2-2	CAWSVPDLGAGVPNTGELFF
TRBV19	TRBJ1-6	CASSTGPDNSPLHF
TRBV6-6	TRBJ1-5	CASSSPGQGGQPQHF
TRBV5-6	TRBJ2-1	CASSLATSGSKNEQFF
TRBV5-1	TRBJ1-1	CASSFQGADTEAFF
TRBV4-1	TRBJ1-1	CASSQGPDRDEAFF
TRBV4-1	TRBJ2-7	CASSQDQQGDAYEQYF
TRBV19	TRBJ2-3	CASSTGPSTDTQYF